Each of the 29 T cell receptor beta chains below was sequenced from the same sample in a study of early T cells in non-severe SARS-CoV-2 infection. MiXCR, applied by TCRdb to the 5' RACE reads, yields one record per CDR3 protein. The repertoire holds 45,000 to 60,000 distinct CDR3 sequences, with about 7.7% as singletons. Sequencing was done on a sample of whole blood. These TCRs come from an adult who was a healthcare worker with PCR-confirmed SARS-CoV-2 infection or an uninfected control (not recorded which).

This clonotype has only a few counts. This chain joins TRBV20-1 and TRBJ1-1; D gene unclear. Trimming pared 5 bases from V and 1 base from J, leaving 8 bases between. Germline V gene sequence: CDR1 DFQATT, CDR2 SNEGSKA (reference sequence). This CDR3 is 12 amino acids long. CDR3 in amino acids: CSARGANTEAFF. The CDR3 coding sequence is TGCAGTGCTCGAGGAGCGAACACTGAAGCTTTCTTT.

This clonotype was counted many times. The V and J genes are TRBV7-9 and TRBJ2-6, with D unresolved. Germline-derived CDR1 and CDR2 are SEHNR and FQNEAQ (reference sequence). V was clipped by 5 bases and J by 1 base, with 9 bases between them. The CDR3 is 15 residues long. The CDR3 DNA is TGTGCCAGCAGCATCACAGAGTCTGGGGCCAACGTCCTGACTTTC. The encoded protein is CASSITESGANVLTF.

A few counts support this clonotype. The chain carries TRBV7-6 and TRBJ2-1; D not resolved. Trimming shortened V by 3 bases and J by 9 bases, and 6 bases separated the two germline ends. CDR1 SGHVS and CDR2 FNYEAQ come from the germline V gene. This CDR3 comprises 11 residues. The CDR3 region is CASSLTSEQFF. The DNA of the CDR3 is TGTGCCAGCAGCTTGACAAGTGAGCAGTTCTTC.

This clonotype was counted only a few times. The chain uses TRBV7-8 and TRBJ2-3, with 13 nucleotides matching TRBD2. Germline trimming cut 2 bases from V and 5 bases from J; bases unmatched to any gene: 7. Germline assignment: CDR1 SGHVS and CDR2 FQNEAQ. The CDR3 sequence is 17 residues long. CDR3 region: CASSLRTSGGAGDTQYF. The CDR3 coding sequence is TGTGCCAGCAGCTTACGCACTAGCGGGGGGGCAGGAGATACGCAGTATTTT.

DNA of the CDR3: TGCAGTGCTAGTTTGGGGGGCGCGACGGCTACCTTC. Its protein product is CSASLGGATATF. The rearrangement links TRBV20-1 to TRBJ1-2; TRBD1 might be the D (6 bases). The CDR3 is 12 residues long. Germline CDR1 DFQATT, CDR2 SNEGSKA (reference sequence). V lost 3 bases and J 14 bases, leaving 19 bases between the germline ends.

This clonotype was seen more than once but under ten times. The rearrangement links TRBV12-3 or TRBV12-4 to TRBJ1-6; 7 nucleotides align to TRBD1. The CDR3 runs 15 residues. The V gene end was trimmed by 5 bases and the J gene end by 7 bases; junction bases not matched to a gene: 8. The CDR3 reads CASSPSDRKNSPLHF. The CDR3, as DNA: TGTGCCAGCAGTCCCTCGGACAGGAAGAATTCACCCCTCCACTTT.

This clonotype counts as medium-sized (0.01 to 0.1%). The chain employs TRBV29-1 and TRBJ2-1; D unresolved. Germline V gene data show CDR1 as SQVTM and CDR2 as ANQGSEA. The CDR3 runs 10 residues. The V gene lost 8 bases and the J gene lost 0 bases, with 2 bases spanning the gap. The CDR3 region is CSFSYNEQFF. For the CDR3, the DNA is TGCAGCTTCTCCTACAATGAGCAGTTCTTC.

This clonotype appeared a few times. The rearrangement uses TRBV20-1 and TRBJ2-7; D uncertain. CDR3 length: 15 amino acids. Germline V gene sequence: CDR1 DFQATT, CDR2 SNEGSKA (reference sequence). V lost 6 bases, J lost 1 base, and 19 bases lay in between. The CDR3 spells CSATSSARDSYEQYF. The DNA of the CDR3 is TGCAGTGCAACCTCCTCGGCACGCGATTCCTACGAGCAGTACTTC.

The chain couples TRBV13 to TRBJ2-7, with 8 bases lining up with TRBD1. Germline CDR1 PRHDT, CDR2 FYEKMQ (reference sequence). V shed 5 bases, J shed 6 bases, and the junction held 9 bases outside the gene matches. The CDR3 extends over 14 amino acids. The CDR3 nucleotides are TGTGCCAGCAGCGCGTACAGAACAGGGGGCGAGCAGTACTTC. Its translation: CASSAYRTGGEQYF.

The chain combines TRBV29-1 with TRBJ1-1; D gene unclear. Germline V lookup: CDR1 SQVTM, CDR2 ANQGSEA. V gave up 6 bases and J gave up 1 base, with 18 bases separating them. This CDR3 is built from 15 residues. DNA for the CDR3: TGCAGCGTCACTTGGACGCGACGGGAGAACACTGAAGCTTTCTTT. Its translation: CSVTWTRRENTEAFF. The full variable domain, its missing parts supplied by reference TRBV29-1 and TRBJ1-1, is SAVISQKPSRDICQRGTSLTIQCQVDSQVTMMFWYRQQPGQSLTLIATANQGSEATYESGFVIDKFPISRPNLTFSTLTVSNMSPEDSSIYLCSVTWTRRENTEAFFGQGTRLTVV.

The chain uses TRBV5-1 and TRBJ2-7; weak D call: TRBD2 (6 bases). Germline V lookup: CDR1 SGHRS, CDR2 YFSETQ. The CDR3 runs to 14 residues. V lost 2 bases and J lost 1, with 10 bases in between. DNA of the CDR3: TGCGCCAGCAGCTTCGGAAGCGGGTCCTACGAGCAGTACTTC. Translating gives CASSFGSGSYEQYF.

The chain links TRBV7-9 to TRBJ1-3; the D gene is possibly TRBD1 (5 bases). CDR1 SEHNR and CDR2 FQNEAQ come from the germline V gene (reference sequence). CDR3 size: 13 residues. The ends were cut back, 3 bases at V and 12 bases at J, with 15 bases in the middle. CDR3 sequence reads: CASSLIEGASIYF. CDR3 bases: TGTGCCAGCAGCTTGATCGAAGGGGCGAGCATATATTTT.

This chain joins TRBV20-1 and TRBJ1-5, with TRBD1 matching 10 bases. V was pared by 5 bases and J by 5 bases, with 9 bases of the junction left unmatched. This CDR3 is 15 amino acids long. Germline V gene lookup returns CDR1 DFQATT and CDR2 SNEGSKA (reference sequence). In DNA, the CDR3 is TGCAGTGCTGGAAAGACAGGGGGCTTCGATCAGCCCCAGCATTTT. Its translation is CSAGKTGGFDQPQHF.

CDR3 loop: CASSLPPGEGEQYF. The CDR3 coding sequence is TGTGCCAGCAGCTTGCCCCCCGGGGAAGGCGAGCAGTACTTC. V and J are TRBV7-9 and TRBJ2-7, with D possibly matching TRBD2 (5 bases). V dropped 3 bases and J dropped 6 bases, with 15 bases sitting between them. Looked up from germline, CDR1 is SEHNR and CDR2 is FQNEAQ (reference sequence). This CDR3 spans 14 amino acids.

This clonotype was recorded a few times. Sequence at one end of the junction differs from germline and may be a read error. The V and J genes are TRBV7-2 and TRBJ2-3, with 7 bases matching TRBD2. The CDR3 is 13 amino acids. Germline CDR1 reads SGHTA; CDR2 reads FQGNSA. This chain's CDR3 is CASSLADKYTQYF. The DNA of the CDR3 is TGTGCCAGCAGCCTAGCGGACAAATATACGCAGTATTTT.

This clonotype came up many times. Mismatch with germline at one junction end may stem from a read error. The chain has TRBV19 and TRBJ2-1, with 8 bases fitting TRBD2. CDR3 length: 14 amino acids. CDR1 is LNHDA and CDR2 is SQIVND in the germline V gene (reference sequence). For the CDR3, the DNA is TGCGCCAGTACCCCGGGGGGGGCCAACAATGAGCAGTTCTTC. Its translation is CASTPGGANNEQFF.

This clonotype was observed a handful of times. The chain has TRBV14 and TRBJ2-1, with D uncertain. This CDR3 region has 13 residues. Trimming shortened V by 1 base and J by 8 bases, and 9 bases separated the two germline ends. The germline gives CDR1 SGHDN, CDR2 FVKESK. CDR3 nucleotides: TGTGCCAGCAGCCAAGGACATTATGATGAGCAGTTCTTC. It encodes CASSQGHYDEQFF.

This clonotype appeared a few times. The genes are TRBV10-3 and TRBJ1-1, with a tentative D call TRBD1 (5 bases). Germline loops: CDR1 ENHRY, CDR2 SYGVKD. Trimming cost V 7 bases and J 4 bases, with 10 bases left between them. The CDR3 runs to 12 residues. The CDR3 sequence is CAIMGEGTEAFF. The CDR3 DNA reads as TGTGCCATCATGGGGGAGGGCACTGAAGCTTTCTTT.

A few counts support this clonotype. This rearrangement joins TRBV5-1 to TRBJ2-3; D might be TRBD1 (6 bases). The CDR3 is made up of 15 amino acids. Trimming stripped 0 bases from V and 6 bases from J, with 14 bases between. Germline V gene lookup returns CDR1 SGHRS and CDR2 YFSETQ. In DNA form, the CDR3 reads TGCGCCAGCAGCTTGGCCAGGCAGGGGACCGATACGCAGTATTTT. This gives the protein CASSLARQGTDTQYF.

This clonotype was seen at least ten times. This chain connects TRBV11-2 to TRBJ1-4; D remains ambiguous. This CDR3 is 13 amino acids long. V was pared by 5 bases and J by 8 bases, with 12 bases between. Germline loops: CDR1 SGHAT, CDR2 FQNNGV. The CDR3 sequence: CASSRNIKEKLFF. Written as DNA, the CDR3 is TGTGCCAGCAGCCGGAACATTAAGGAAAAACTGTTTTTT.

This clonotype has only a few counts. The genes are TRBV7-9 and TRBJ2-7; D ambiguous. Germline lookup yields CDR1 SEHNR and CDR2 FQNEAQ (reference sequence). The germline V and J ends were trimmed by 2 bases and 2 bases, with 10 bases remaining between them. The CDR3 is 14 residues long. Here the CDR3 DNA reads TGTGCCAGCAGCTTAAGAACCTTACCCTACGAGCAGTACTTC. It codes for CASSLRTLPYEQYF.

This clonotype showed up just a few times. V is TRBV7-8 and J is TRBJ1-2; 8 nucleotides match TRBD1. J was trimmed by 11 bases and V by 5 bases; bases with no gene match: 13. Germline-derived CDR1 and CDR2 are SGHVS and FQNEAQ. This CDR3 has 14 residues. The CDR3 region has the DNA TGTGCCAGCAGCGCAGGGGACAGGTCAAAGGAATACACCTTC. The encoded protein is CASSAGDRSKEYTF.

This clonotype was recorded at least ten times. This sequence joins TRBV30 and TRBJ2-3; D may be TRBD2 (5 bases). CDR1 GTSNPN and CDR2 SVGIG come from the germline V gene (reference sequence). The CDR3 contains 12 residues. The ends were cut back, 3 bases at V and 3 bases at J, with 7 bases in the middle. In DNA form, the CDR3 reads TGTGCCTGGAGGAGGGAAACAGATACGCAGTATTTT. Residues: CAWRRETDTQYF. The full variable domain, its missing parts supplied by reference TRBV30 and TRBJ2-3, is SQTIHQWPATLVQPVGSPLSLECTVEGTSNPNLYWYRQAAGRGLQLLFYSVGIGQISSEVPQNLSASRPQDRQFILSSKKLLLSDSGFYLCAWRRETDTQYFGPGTRLTVL.

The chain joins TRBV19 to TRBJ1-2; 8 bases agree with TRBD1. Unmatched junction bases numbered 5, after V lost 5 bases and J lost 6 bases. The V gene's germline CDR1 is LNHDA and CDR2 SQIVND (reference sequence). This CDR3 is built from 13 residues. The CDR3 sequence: CASSPPDRDGYTF. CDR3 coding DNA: TGTGCCAGTAGTCCCCCGGACAGGGATGGCTACACCTTC.

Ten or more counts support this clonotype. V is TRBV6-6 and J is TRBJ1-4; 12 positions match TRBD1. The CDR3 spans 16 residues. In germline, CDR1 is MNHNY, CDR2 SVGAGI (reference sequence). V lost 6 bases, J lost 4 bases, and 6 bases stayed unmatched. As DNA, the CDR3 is TGTGCCAGCAGAAGGGACAGGGGGCCCCATAATGAAAAACTGTTTTTT. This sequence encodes CASRRDRGPHNEKLFF.

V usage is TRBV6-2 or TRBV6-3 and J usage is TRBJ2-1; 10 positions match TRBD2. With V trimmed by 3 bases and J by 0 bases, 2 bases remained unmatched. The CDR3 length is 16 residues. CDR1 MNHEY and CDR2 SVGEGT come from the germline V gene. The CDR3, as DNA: TGTGCCAGCAGTTATCGGACTAGCGGCTCCTACAATGAGCAGTTCTTC. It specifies CASSYRTSGSYNEQFF.

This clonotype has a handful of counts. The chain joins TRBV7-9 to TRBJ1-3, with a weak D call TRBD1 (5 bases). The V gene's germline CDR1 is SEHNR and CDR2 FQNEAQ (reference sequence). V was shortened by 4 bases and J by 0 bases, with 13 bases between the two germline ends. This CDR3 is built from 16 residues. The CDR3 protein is CASSWGTGSSGNTIYF. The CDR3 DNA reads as TGTGCCAGCAGCTGGGGGACGGGGAGCTCTGGAAACACCATATATTTT.

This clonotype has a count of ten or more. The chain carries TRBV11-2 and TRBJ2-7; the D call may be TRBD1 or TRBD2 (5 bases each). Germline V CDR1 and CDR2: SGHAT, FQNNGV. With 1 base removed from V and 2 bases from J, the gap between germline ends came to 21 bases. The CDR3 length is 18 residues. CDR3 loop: CASSLGLSVWGLTYEQYF. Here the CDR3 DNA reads TGTGCCAGCAGCTTAGGACTATCTGTATGGGGGTTAACCTACGAGCAGTACTTC.

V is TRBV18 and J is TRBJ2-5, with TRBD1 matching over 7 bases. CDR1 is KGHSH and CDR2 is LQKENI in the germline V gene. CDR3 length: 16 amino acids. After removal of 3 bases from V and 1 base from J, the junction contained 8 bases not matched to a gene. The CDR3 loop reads CASSPSTGTTQETQYF. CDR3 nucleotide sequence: TGTGCCAGCTCACCTTCGACAGGGACCACCCAAGAGACCCAGTACTTC.